A selection of T cell receptor beta chains follows, all from one sample in a study of T cells in localized non-small cell lung cancer. This table comes from immunoSEQ multiplex PCR, and its TCRdb copy is limited to in-frame clones, with some not included. The table has several thousand clones, 92% seen once. The sequences come from peripheral blood mononuclear cells, collected before any cancer treatment. These receptor sequences come from a male donor older than 55 with stage II lung adenocarcinoma. Each CDR3 is given with its conserved first and last residue. Each record gives: V gene, J gene, clone size, D gene, CDR3 DNA, CDR3 protein. A D gene is named only where the DNA matches it firmly. Clone size appears in some rows only: once, few, many, or a class for an expanded clone.

V: TRBV15
J: TRBJ2-3
size: NA
D: NA
DNA: TGTGCCACCAGCAGAGGACAGGGGAGGGACACAGATACGCAGTATTTT
CDR3: CATSRGQGRDTDTQYF

V: TRBV6-5
J: TRBJ2-2
size: NA
D: NA
DNA: TGTGCCAGCAGTTATGGGGAGGGGGGAACCGGGGAGCTGTTTTTT
CDR3: CASSYGEGGTGELFF

V: TRBV7-8
J: TRBJ1-6
size: NA
D: NA
DNA: TGTGCCAGCAGCTTAACCGACAGAAATTCACCCCTCCACTTT
CDR3: CASSLTDRNSPLHF

V: TRBV5-1
J: TRBJ2-5
size: NA
D: TRBD2
DNA: TGCGCCAGCAGCTTAGCGGGGGGACAAGAGACCCAGTACTTC
CDR3: CASSLAGGQETQYF

V: TRBV6-1
J: TRBJ2-7
size: once
D: NA
DNA: TGTGCCAGCAGTGTCCGGACAGATTCACCCTACGAGCAGTACTTC
CDR3: CASSVRTDSPYEQYF

V: TRBV5-6
J: TRBJ2-1
size: NA
D: TRBD1
DNA: TGTGCCAGCAGTACACCGGGCCTTGACAGGGATGAGCAGTTCTTC
CDR3: CASSTPGLDRDEQFF

V: TRBV6-6
J: TRBJ2-7
size: once
D: NA
DNA: TGTGCCAGCAGTTCTGGCCACCCCTACGAGCAGTACTTC
CDR3: CASSSGHPYEQYF

V: TRBV5-6
J: TRBJ1-4
size: NA
D: NA
DNA: TGTGCCAGCAGCTTGGGGTTAAATGAAAAACTGTTTTTT
CDR3: CASSLGLNEKLFF

V: TRBV7-8
J: TRBJ2-5
size: NA
D: TRBD2
DNA: TGTGCCAGCAGCCAAACCCGGACTAGCCCAGAGACCCAGTACTTC
CDR3: CASSQTRTSPETQYF

V: TRBV18
J: TRBJ1-1
size: NA
D: NA
DNA: TGTGCCAGCTCACCACCGAACGGGGCAAACGCAAGGACTGAAGCTTTCTTT
CDR3: CASSPPNGANARTEAFF

V: TRBV6-4
J: TRBJ2-1
size: NA
D: TRBD2
DNA: TGTGCCAGCCCGACTAGCGGGGGAAGCAATGAGCAGTTCTTC
CDR3: CASPTSGGSNEQFF

V: TRBV6-1
J: TRBJ1-3
size: NA
D: NA
DNA: TGTGCCAGCAGTGAAGCGGGTGGAAACACCATATATTTT
CDR3: CASSEAGGNTIYF

V: TRBV7-2
J: TRBJ1-1
size: NA
D: NA
DNA: TGTGCCAGCAGCTTAGTGGGCGGCGGGATGAACACTGAAGCTTTCTTT
CDR3: CASSLVGGGMNTEAFF

V: TRBV15
J: TRBJ2-5
size: NA
D: TRBD2
DNA: TGTGCCACCAGCAGGACGACTAGCGGGGGGGCTGAGACCCAGTACTTC
CDR3: CATSRTTSGGAETQYF

V: TRBV29-1
J: TRBJ1-1
size: NA
D: NA
DNA: TGCAGCGTGCAGCAGGGGAAGAACACTGAAGCTTTCTTT
CDR3: CSVQQGKNTEAFF

V: TRBV29-1
J: TRBJ2-1
size: NA
D: TRBD2
DNA: TGCAGCGTTGTGACCGGGACTAGGGCGGGTGAGCAGTTCTTC
CDR3: CSVVTGTRAGEQFF

V: TRBV18
J: TRBJ1-5
size: NA
D: NA
DNA: TGTGCCAGCTCTCTCGAGAAGGGAATCGCGCCCCAGCATTTT
CDR3: CASSLEKGIAPQHF

V: TRBV30
J: TRBJ1-3
size: NA
D: TRBD1
DNA: TGTGCCTGGGACAGGGGAAGTTTGGAAAACACCATATATTTT
CDR3: CAWDRGSLENTIYF

V: TRBV7-8
J: TRBJ1-2
size: NA
D: NA
DNA: TGTGCCAGCAGCTTAGGAGGCAGCTATGGCTACACCTTC
CDR3: CASSLGGSYGYTF

V: TRBV5-6
J: TRBJ1-1
size: NA
D: NA
DNA: TGTGCCAGCAGCTACCGTGACCCTGAAGCTTTCTTT
CDR3: CASSYRDPEAFF

V: TRBV7-6
J: TRBJ2-6
size: NA
D: NA
DNA: TGTGCCAGCAGCTTAGCGCCTTCCCTCTCTGGGGCCAACGTCCTGACTTTC
CDR3: CASSLAPSLSGANVLTF

V: TRBV20-1
J: TRBJ1-2
size: NA
D: NA
DNA: TGCAGTGCTCGGGGCTATGGCTACACCTTC
CDR3: CSARGYGYTF

V: TRBV6-5
J: TRBJ2-7
size: NA
D: NA
DNA: TGTGCCAGCAGTTGGCGGACAGAGAATTACGAGCAGTACTTC
CDR3: CASSWRTENYEQYF

V: TRBV7-2
J: TRBJ1-2
size: NA
D: NA
DNA: TGTGCCAGCAGCCCCCACCCGGAAGGGTACTACACCTTC
CDR3: CASSPHPEGYYTF

V: TRBV18
J: TRBJ2-7
size: NA
D: NA
DNA: TGTGCCGGCTCACCCGGCCAGGGGCGAACCTACGAGCAGTACTTC
CDR3: CAGSPGQGRTYEQYF

V: TRBV11-3
J: TRBJ2-6
size: NA
D: TRBD1
DNA: TGTGCCAGCAGCGCTAGTGGGACAGGAGCTGGGGCCAACGTCCTGACTTTC
CDR3: CASSASGTGAGANVLTF

V: TRBV7-9
J: TRBJ2-7
size: once
D: NA
DNA: TGTGCCAGCAGCTCCGGGGCCTACGAGCAGTACTTC
CDR3: CASSSGAYEQYF

V: TRBV5-1
J: TRBJ1-3
size: once
D: NA
DNA: TGCGCCAGCAGCCCAGGGACGGGGAGCTCTGGAAACACCATATATTTT
CDR3: CASSPGTGSSGNTIYF

V: TRBV6-5
J: TRBJ2-5
size: NA
D: NA
DNA: TGTGCCAGCAGTTACATCGGGGTTCAAGAGACCCAGTACTTC
CDR3: CASSYIGVQETQYF

V: TRBV4-3
J: TRBJ2-1
size: once
D: TRBD1
DNA: TGCGCCAGCAGCCAAGACAGGACAGGGGGCGGGAATGAGCAGTTCTTC
CDR3: CASSQDRTGGGNEQFF

V: TRBV7-2
J: TRBJ2-5
size: NA
D: TRBD1
DNA: TGTGCCAGCAGCCAAGGGGGCGCCGGGCGAGAGACCCAGTACTTC
CDR3: CASSQGGAGRETQYF

V: TRBV7-9
J: TRBJ2-1
size: NA
D: TRBD2
DNA: TGTGCCAGCAGCTTACTAGCGGGGGAATACAATGAGCAGTTCTTC
CDR3: CASSLLAGEYNEQFF

V: TRBV28
J: TRBJ2-7
size: NA
D: NA
DNA: TGTGCCAGCAGTTGGGCTGGGTCTCAGGACGAGCAGTACTTC
CDR3: CASSWAGSQDEQYF

V: TRBV7-2
J: TRBJ2-7
size: NA
D: NA
DNA: TGTGCCAGCAGCCCGACTCCCTCCTACTCCTACGAGCAGTACTTC
CDR3: CASSPTPSYSYEQYF

V: TRBV27
J: TRBJ2-1
size: NA
D: NA
DNA: TGTGCCAGCAGTTTACCTATCCCCGGGAAGAACAATGAGCAGTTCTTC
CDR3: CASSLPIPGKNNEQFF

V: TRBV7-7
J: TRBJ2-1
size: once
D: NA
DNA: TGTGCCAGCAGCCCTACTTCGAGCTCCTACAATGAGCAGTTCTTC
CDR3: CASSPTSSSYNEQFF

V: TRBV7-2
J: TRBJ1-1
size: NA
D: NA
DNA: TGTGCCAGCTCCTTTCTCTCCAGGACGAACACTGAAGCTTTCTTT
CDR3: CASSFLSRTNTEAFF

V: TRBV29-1
J: TRBJ1-5
size: once
D: NA
DNA: TGCAGCGTTGGGGGGAGCAATCAGCCCCAGCATTTT
CDR3: CSVGGSNQPQHF

V: TRBV11-2
J: TRBJ2-5
size: NA
D: NA
DNA: TGTGCCAGCAGCTTTAGGAGGGGCGAGACCCAGTACTTC
CDR3: CASSFRRGETQYF

V: TRBV7-6
J: TRBJ2-1
size: once
D: TRBD2
DNA: TGTGCCAGCACCTTCTCTAGCGGCGGCAATGAGCAGTTCTTC
CDR3: CASTFSSGGNEQFF

V: TRBV4-1
J: TRBJ1-5
size: NA
D: NA
DNA: TGCGCCAGCAGCCAAGCCTCTTGGGGAGATCAGCCCCAGCATTTT
CDR3: CASSQASWGDQPQHF

V: TRBV6-1
J: TRBJ1-3
size: NA
D: NA
DNA: TGTGCCAGCAGTGTGGAAAACACCATATATTTT
CDR3: CASSVENTIYF

V: TRBV18
J: TRBJ1-1
size: NA
D: NA
DNA: TGTGCCAGCTCACCCCCCCGGGGGACGATGAACACTGAAGCTTTCTTT
CDR3: CASSPPRGTMNTEAFF

V: TRBV4-3
J: TRBJ2-3
size: NA
D: TRBD2
DNA: TGCGCCAGCAGCCAAGCAAGCGGGGGTGGGGATACGCAGTATTTT
CDR3: CASSQASGGGDTQYF

V: TRBV7-2
J: TRBJ1-5
size: NA
D: NA
DNA: TGTGCCAGCAGCCCCCGACGGGGGGGACAGCCCCAGCATTTT
CDR3: CASSPRRGGQPQHF

V: TRBV14
J: TRBJ2-5
size: NA
D: NA
DNA: TGTGCCAGCAGCCAAATCGAAGAGACCCAGTACTTC
CDR3: CASSQIEETQYF

V: TRBV6-1
J: TRBJ2-1
size: NA
D: NA
DNA: TGTGCCAGCAGTGAAGGCAGCTCCTACAATGAGCAGTTCTTC
CDR3: CASSEGSSYNEQFF

V: TRBV18
J: TRBJ1-6
size: NA
D: TRBD1
DNA: TGTGCCAGCTCACTGGGACAGGGTCTCCTGTCACCCCTCCACTTT
CDR3: CASSLGQGLLSPLHF

V: TRBV27
J: TRBJ2-7
size: few
D: TRBD2
DNA: TGTGCCAGCAGTTCTGGGGACTACAACGAGCAGTACTTC
CDR3: CASSSGDYNEQYF

V: TRBV11-2
J: TRBJ1-1
size: NA
D: TRBD1
DNA: TGTGCCAGCAGCAGCAGAACCGGGACAGTGGCTCAGGCTTTCTTT
CDR3: CASSSRTGTVAQAFF

V: TRBV6-9
J: TRBJ1-2
size: NA
D: TRBD1
DNA: TGTGCCAGCAGTTACTCGAAACAGGGGGCCCGAGGCTACACCTTC
CDR3: CASSYSKQGARGYTF

V: TRBV9
J: TRBJ2-3
size: NA
D: NA
DNA: TGTGCCAGCAGCGCCCGACAGGACGATCCCCAGTATTTT
CDR3: CASSARQDDPQYF

V: TRBV18
J: TRBJ2-7
size: NA
D: NA
DNA: TGTGCCAGCTCACCACGCGGAGGGTCGGGGTACGAGCAGTACTTC
CDR3: CASSPRGGSGYEQYF

V: TRBV7-3
J: TRBJ1-1
size: NA
D: TRBD1
DNA: TGTGCCAGCAGCTTACGCAGGGACAGTGAAGCTTTCTTT
CDR3: CASSLRRDSEAFF